The next 14 T cell receptor beta chains were all read from a single sample in a study of cytomegalovirus exposure and HLA in healthy donors (TCRdb year 2017). Library construction relied on the immunoSEQ multiplex PCR assay. The multiplex PCR relied on a mix of 60 forward primers for TCR Vbeta segments and 13 reverse primers for TCR Jbeta segments. TCRdb obtained this table from immuneACCESS and retained in-frame rearrangements with V and J assigned. These tables miss some clones; where compared with another copy, unresolved V genes account for less than half of the shortfall, and the remainder is unexplained. The sample table holds 200,000 to 250,000 clones, of which around 85% were seen once. Over 1% of the sample goes to the ten largest clones. The source material was PBMCs. Receptors originate from a human donor in good health.

This clone has just a few counts. The rearrangement links TRBV4-3 to TRBJ2-4; tentatively, D is TRBD2 (5 bases). The CDR3 covers 13 residues. With 4 bases removed from V and 8 bases from J, the gap between germline ends came to 12 bases. Germline V gives CDR1 LGHNA, CDR2 YSLEER. Here the CDR3 reads CASSPTSFDIQYF. DNA of the CDR3: TGCGCCAGCAGCCCCACTAGTTTCGACATTCAGTACTTC.

The chain carries TRBV4-1 and TRBJ1-5; weak D call: TRBD1 (5 bases). V was pared by 0 bases and J by 4 bases, with 10 bases between. The CDR3 is made up of 15 amino acids. Germline V gene sequence: CDR1 MGHRA, CDR2 YSYEKL. CDR3 in DNA: TGCGCCAGCAGCCAAGAGAAAGCAGGGAATCAGCCCCAGCATTTT. It specifies CASSQEKAGNQPQHF.

The chain carries TRBV29-1 and TRBJ2-5; 8 nucleotides agree with TRBD1. The CDR3 consists of 12 residues. CDR1 is SQVTM, CDR2 ANQGSEA, per germline. With V trimmed by 7 bases and J by 1 base, 2 bases remained unmatched. As DNA, the CDR3 is TGCAGCGAAGGACAGGGCCAAGAGACCCAGTACTTC. It codes for CSEGQGQETQYF.

This chain connects TRBV30 to TRBJ1-2, with 12 bases matching TRBD1. Per the germline V gene, CDR1 is GTSNPN and CDR2 is SVGIG (reference sequence). The CDR3 runs to 14 residues. The V segment lost 4 bases and the J segment 8 bases; nucleotides outside the gene matches: 8. The CDR3 reads CAWNPGQGAWGYTF. DNA of the CDR3: TGTGCCTGGAACCCGGGACAGGGGGCTTGGGGCTACACCTTC.

The V and J genes are TRBV6-6 and TRBJ2-7, with 7 positions matching TRBD2. J lost 0 bases, V lost 6 bases, and 8 bases had no gene match. The CDR3 runs 15 residues. Germline loops: CDR1 MNHNY, CDR2 SVGAGI (reference sequence). The CDR3 sequence is CASSPAAGVSYEQYF. The CDR3 DNA follows: TGTGCCAGCAGCCCAGCGGCGGGAGTCTCCTACGAGCAGTACTTC.

The J gene is TRBJ2-5, the V gene TRBV5-1; weak D call: TRBD2 (5 bases). The V gene's germline CDR1 is SGHRS and CDR2 YFSETQ. This CDR3 is built from 14 residues. Trimming removed 0 bases from V and 11 bases from J, with 17 bases in between. CDR3 amino acids: CASSLAQGFGEQYF. The CDR3 bases are TGCGCCAGCAGCTTGGCCCAAGGCTTTGGGGAGCAGTACTTC. Variable domain in full (rest from reference TRBV5-1 and TRBJ2-5): KAGVTQTPRYLIKTRGQQVTLSCSPISGHRSVSWYQQTPGQGLQFLFEYFSETQRNKGNFPGRFSGRQFSNSRSEMNVSTLELGDSALYLCASSLAQGFGEQYFGPGTRLLVL.

J is TRBJ2-1 and V is TRBV15; 9 bases are a match to TRBD1. Germline V CDR1 and CDR2: LNHNV, YYDKDF (reference sequence). The V segment lost 1 base and the J segment 2 bases; nucleotides outside the gene matches: 6. This CDR3 region has 17 residues. CDR3 residues: CATSRGPRQGAYNEQFF. For the CDR3, the DNA is TGTGCCACCAGCAGAGGTCCTCGACAGGGGGCCTACAATGAGCAGTTCTTC.

This chain connects TRBV19 to TRBJ1-1; D remains ambiguous. The CDR3 spans 12 residues. Germline CDR1 is LNHDA and CDR2 is SQIVND (reference sequence). Trimming left V 7 bases short and J 1 base short, with 7 bases between. As DNA, the CDR3 is TGTGCCAGTATTCTCTCGAACACTGAAGCTTTCTTT. This sequence encodes CASILSNTEAFF.

This chain uses TRBV13 with TRBJ2-7, with D maybe TRBD1 (5 bases). The germline CDR1 and CDR2 sequences are PRHDT and FYEKMQ (reference sequence). Trimming stripped 3 bases from V and 4 bases from J, with 7 bases between. The CDR3 totals 12 residues. Written as DNA, the CDR3 is TGTGCCAGCAGCTTTCAGGGTTACGAGCAGTACTTC. This sequence encodes CASSFQGYEQYF.

V gene TRBV27 combines with J gene TRBJ2-7; 10 bases are shared with TRBD2. This CDR3 region has 16 residues. CDR1 and CDR2 from the germline V gene are MNHEY and SMNVEV (reference sequence). The V gene end was trimmed by 0 bases and the J gene end by 1 base; junction bases not matched to a gene: 3. The CDR3 DNA reads TGTGCCAGCAGTTTATCGTTTAGCGGGGGGTCCTACGAGCAGTACTTC. Translation gives CASSLSFSGGSYEQYF.

This clone was observed a single time. V gene TRBV7-9 combines with J gene TRBJ1-1; D remains unclear. The CDR3 runs 12 residues. The V gene lost 5 bases and the J gene lost 6 bases, with 10 bases spanning the gap. CDR1 is SEHNR and CDR2 is FQNEAQ in the germline V gene (reference sequence). This chain's CDR3 is CASSRTSPEAFF. The CDR3 DNA is TGTGCCAGCAGCAGGACTTCACCTGAAGCTTTCTTT.

The chain recombines TRBV14 with TRBJ1-2; D is unclear. V lost 0 bases and J lost 5, with 7 bases in between. Germline V CDR1 and CDR2: SGHDN, FVKESK. This CDR3 has 13 residues. The CDR3 region has the DNA TGTGCCAGCAGCCAAGATTCCGTGTATGGCTACACCTTC. Encoded protein: CASSQDSVYGYTF.

V and J are TRBV18 and TRBJ2-3; 9 bases fit TRBD1. The CDR3 totals 17 residues. From germline, CDR1 is KGHSH and CDR2 LQKENI. V was clipped by 4 bases and J by 2 bases; unmatched bases: 10. Written as DNA, the CDR3 is TGTGCCAGCTCACGCGGTCCGGGACAGGGAGTCACAGATACGCAGTATTTT. Its protein is CASSRGPGQGVTDTQYF.

CDR3: CSVTGTALNTEAFF. The CDR3 DNA follows: TGCAGCGTTACCGGGACAGCGTTAAACACTGAAGCTTTCTTT. This sequence joins TRBV29-1 and TRBJ1-1, with 7 bases fitting TRBD1. After removal of 5 bases from V and 2 bases from J, the junction contained 8 bases not matched to a gene. Germline CDR1 reads SQVTM; CDR2 reads ANQGSEA. The CDR3 is 14 residues long.